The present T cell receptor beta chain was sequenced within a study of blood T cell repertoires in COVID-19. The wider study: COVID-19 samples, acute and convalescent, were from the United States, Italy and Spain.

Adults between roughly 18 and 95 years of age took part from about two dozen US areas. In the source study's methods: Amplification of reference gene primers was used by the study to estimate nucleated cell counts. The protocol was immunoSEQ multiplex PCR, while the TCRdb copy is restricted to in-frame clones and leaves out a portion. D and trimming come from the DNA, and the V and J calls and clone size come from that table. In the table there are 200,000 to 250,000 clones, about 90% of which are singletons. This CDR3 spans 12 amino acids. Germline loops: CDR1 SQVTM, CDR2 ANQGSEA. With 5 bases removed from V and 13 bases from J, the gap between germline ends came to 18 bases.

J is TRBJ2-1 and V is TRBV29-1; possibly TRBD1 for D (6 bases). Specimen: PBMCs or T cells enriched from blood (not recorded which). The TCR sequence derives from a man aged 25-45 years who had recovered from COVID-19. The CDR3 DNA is TGCAGCGTTCGCCCTACCAGGGGAGAACAGTTCTTC. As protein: CSVRPTRGEQFF.